This T cell receptor (beta chain) was documented in a study of cytomegalovirus exposure and HLA in healthy donors. Researchers ran the PCR with 60 Vbeta and 13 Jbeta primers. TCRdb's copy holds only in-frame clones and misses some; the assay was immunoSEQ multiplex PCR. The data hold 100,000 or so clones, with around 84% observed a single time. This clone was recorded once. Antigen: not known. Regarding the study as a whole: Accurate HLA-A and HLA-B prediction from TCR beta sequences was reported for most subjects. Later analysis placed DRB1 highest and HLA-C lowest in TCR association rates, which differed by HLA locus. The authors later found HLA-associated TCR beta chains more clonally expanded than equally common others.

This sequence was found in a woman aged 18 to 35 in good health and CMV-seronegative. The sequenced sample consisted of PBMCs.

The CDR3 DNA sequence: TGTGCCAGCAGCTTCAGGGCGCGCAATCAGCCCCAGCATTTT. Translated: CASSFRARNQPQHF. The rearrangement uses TRBV7-2 and TRBJ1-5, with D tentatively TRBD1 (5 bases). The CDR3 contains 14 residues. V shed 3 bases and J shed 2 bases, with 8 bases lying between them. CDR1 SGHTA and CDR2 FQGNSA come from the germline V gene.